This TCR beta chain was recovered during a study of PD-1 blockade in classical Hodgkin lymphoma. This table comes from immunoSEQ multiplex PCR, and its TCRdb copy is limited to in-frame clones, with some not included. The table has about 13,000 clones, around 80% seen once. Deletions cut 11 bases from V and 2 bases from J, with 16 bases between. This CDR3 is 13 amino acids long. Germline V gene lookup returns CDR1 MRHNA and CDR2 SNTAGT. In every patient, relapse followed autologous stem cell transplantation, while exposure to brentuximab vedotin differed. PBMCs were thawed, and CD8+ T cells were then isolated from them by magnetic negative selection. Notes on this clone: Its specificity is not known.

Whole-study results and caveats: Some patients started nivolumab under 1 year after ASCT, and they were excluded. Baseline TCR diversity was reportedly lower in newly diagnosed patients than in healthy donors. It was reported as lower still in relapsed/refractory patients.

Source: CD8+ T cells from blood, taken at baseline. The chain recombines TRBV6-4 with TRBJ2-7; tentatively, D is TRBD2 (5 bases). The receptor was isolated from a human donor with classical Hodgkin lymphoma. CDR3 nucleotides: TGTGCCCCCGGGCGGGTTACAACCTACGAGCAGTACTTC. This gives the protein CAPGRVTTYEQYF.